The 25 T cell receptor beta chains presented below share a single source sample, sequenced in a study of OX40 agonist ivuxolimab in advanced cancers. Library preparation used the immunoSEQ multiplex PCR assay. In TCRdb, the immuneACCESS table is reduced to in-frame sequences with V and J assigned. These tables do not hold every clone; where another copy was compared, an unresolved V gene accounts for under half, and the others remain unexplained. The sample records about 13,000 clones, 70% to 80% of which are singletons. The top ten clones comprise approximately 40% of the sample. This specimen was CD4+ or CD8+ T cells sorted from blood, taken in a trial of the OX40 agonist ivuxolimab. The receptor set was obtained from an adult with an advanced solid tumor such as melanoma, head and neck, liver or kidney cancer.

Points on this clone: At one of its ends the junction is not consistent with the germline gene, which may arise from a read error. The J gene is TRBJ2-7, the V gene TRBV30, with unresolved D. There are 11 residues in the CDR3. Germline V CDR1 and CDR2: GTSNPN, SVGIG (reference sequence). The CDR3 nucleotides read TGTGCCTGGAGTGTAGGGTCCGTATTAAACTTC. It translates to CAWSVGSVLNF.

This clone came up once. The rearrangement uses TRBV7-2 and TRBJ2-2, with 10 bases fitting TRBD2. This CDR3 has 16 residues. V shed 5 bases, J shed 2 bases, and the junction held 5 bases outside the gene matches. CDR1 SGHTA and CDR2 FQGNSA come from the germline V gene. The CDR3 nucleotides read TGTGCCAGCAGCCCCGGACTAGCGGAAAACACCGGGGAGCTGTTTTTT. This sequence encodes CASSPGLAENTGELFF.

The rearrangement joins TRBV5-4 to TRBJ1-5; D gene ambiguous. This CDR3 region has 15 residues. Germline V CDR1 and CDR2: SGHNT, YYREEE (reference sequence). V lost 0 bases to trimming and J lost 1 base, with 8 bases between them. DNA for the CDR3: TGTGCCAGCAGCTTGGGGCCTGGGAGCAATCAGCCCCAGCATTTT. This sequence encodes CASSLGPGSNQPQHF.

J is TRBJ1-4 and V is TRBV30; TRBD1 might be the D (5 bases). The CDR3 spans 16 residues. Germline V CDR1 and CDR2: GTSNPN, SVGIG (reference sequence). Trimming took 1 base from V and 3 from J, leaving 15 bases between them. CDR3 DNA: TGTGCCTGGAGTGGGGGGACGAATACAGCTAATGAAAAACTGTTTTTT. The encoded protein is CAWSGGTNTANEKLFF. The variable domain in full, completed from reference TRBV30 and TRBJ1-4, reads SQTIHQWPATLVQPVGSPLSLECTVEGTSNPNLYWYRQAAGRGLQLLFYSVGIGQISSEVPQNLSASRPQDRQFILSSKKLLLSDSGFYLCAWSGGTNTANEKLFFGSGTQLSVL.

Concerning this clone itself: The junction departs from germline at one end; a sequencing error may be responsible. The chain couples TRBV5-6 to TRBJ2-7; 9 positions agree with TRBD1. This CDR3 comprises 13 residues. The germline V gene encodes CDR1 SGHDT and CDR2 YYEEEE. This chain's CDR3 is CASSSWIGTGLLF. The CDR3, as DNA: TGTGCCAGCAGCTCGTGGATCGGGACAGGGCTTCTCTTC. The whole variable domain, remainder taken from reference TRBV5-6 and TRBJ2-7, is DAGVTQSPTHLIKTRGQQVTLRCSPKSGHDTVSWYQQALGQGPQFIFQYYEEEERQRGNFPDRFSGHQFPNYSSELNVNALLLGDSALYLCASSSWIGTGLLFGPGTRLTVT.

The CDR3 loop is CASSLRGEQYF. The CDR3 nucleotides read TGTGCCAGCAGCTTAAGGGGCGAGCAGTACTTC. V and J are TRBV7-9 and TRBJ2-5, with D possibly TRBD1 on 5 matching bases. The J call may be in error: the DNA end matches TRBJ2-7 better. Germline-derived CDR1 and CDR2 are SEHNR and FQNEAQ (reference sequence). The CDR3 runs to 11 residues.

The J gene is TRBJ2-5, the V gene TRBV5-3; 7 bases match TRBD2. TRBV5-3 is an ORF; its function is uncertain. Trimming at V came to 8 bases and at J to 2 bases, leaving 12 bases not matched to a gene. The CDR3 covers 15 residues. CDR3 in amino acids: CASSAGDGGQETQYF. In nucleotides, the CDR3 is TGTGCCAGCAGCGCCGGAGACGGGGGGCAAGAGACCCAGTACTTC.

This chain links TRBV28 with TRBJ2-3; D ambiguous. Germline CDR1 MDHEN, CDR2 SYDVKM. Trimming took off 8 bases at V and 0 bases at J, with 3 bases between the two ends. This CDR3 spans 11 amino acids. The CDR3 spells CASLSTDTQYF. DNA for the CDR3: TGTGCCAGCCTCAGCACAGATACGCAGTATTTT.

V and J are TRBV7-9 and TRBJ1-1; perhaps TRBD1 as D (5 bases). Germline V gene sequence: CDR1 SEHNR, CDR2 FQNEAQ (reference sequence). The V end lost 1 base, the J end lost 1 base, and 7 bases lay between the germline ends. CDR3 length: 14 amino acids. CDR3 region: CASSLGGPNTEAFF. As DNA, the CDR3 is TGTGCCAGCAGCTTAGGGGGCCCGAACACTGAAGCTTTCTTT. The full variable domain, with the rest looked up from reference TRBV7-9 and TRBJ1-1, is DTGVSQNPRHKITKRGQNVTFRCDPISEHNRLYWYRQTLGQGPEFLTYFQNEAQLEKSRLLSDRFSAERPKGSFSTLEIQRTEQGDSAMYLCASSLGGPNTEAFFGQGTRLTVV.

The rearrangement joins TRBV4-2 to TRBJ1-2, with 9 bases matching TRBD1. The V segment lost 2 bases and the J segment 5 bases; nucleotides outside the gene matches: 6. Germline-derived CDR1 and CDR2 are LGHNA and YNFKEQ. CDR3 length equals 15 residues. The CDR3 spells CASSQHRGLWYGYTF. CDR3 in DNA: TGTGCCAGCAGCCAACACAGGGGGCTGTGGTATGGCTACACCTTC.

The V and J genes are TRBV6-5 and TRBJ2-2; the D gene is possibly TRBD2 (7 bases). Germline V CDR1 and CDR2: MNHEY, SVGAGI. V was cut by 7 bases and J by 4 bases, with 13 bases left in between. The CDR3 totals 14 residues. The CDR3 loop is CASKGEGSTGELFF. The CDR3 DNA is TGTGCCAGCAAGGGGGAGGGTTCCACCGGGGAGCTGTTTTTT.

The rearrangement uses TRBV5-4 and TRBJ2-1, with 12 bases lining up with TRBD2. This CDR3 is built from 16 residues. Germline CDR1 reads SGHNT; CDR2 reads YYREEE (reference sequence). V gave up 2 bases and J gave up 10 bases; unmatched junction bases: 10. The CDR3 region is CASSFGLAGGTDEQFF. DNA for the CDR3: TGTGCCAGCAGCTTCGGGCTAGCGGGAGGGACGGACGAGCAGTTCTTC.

This chain joins TRBV7-9 and TRBJ2-7; 13 bases are a match to TRBD2. The CDR3 loop spans 15 amino acids. V lost 2 bases and J lost 4; bases outside the gene matches: 2. From germline, CDR1 is SEHNR and CDR2 FQNEAQ (reference sequence). CDR3 amino acids: CASSLRTSGSYEQYF. The CDR3 region has the DNA TGTGCCAGCAGCTTAAGGACTAGCGGGAGTTACGAGCAGTACTTC. Using reference TRBV7-9 and TRBJ2-7 for the parts outside the CDR3, the full variable domain is DTGVSQNPRHKITKRGQNVTFRCDPISEHNRLYWYRQTLGQGPEFLTYFQNEAQLEKSRLLSDRFSAERPKGSFSTLEIQRTEQGDSAMYLCASSLRTSGSYEQYFGPGTRLTVT.

This rearrangement joins TRBV20-1 to TRBJ2-5; 7 nucleotides agree with TRBD1. The end of the DNA aligns better with TRBJ2-7, so the J call may be wrong. The CDR3 totals 11 residues. The germline gives CDR1 DFQATT, CDR2 SNEGSKA (reference sequence). The CDR3 protein is CSAGTVYEQYF. The CDR3 DNA is TGCAGTGCGGGGACAGTTTACGAGCAGTACTTC.

V is TRBV6-6 and J is TRBJ2-7; perhaps TRBD1 as D (6 bases). From germline, CDR1 is MNHNY and CDR2 SVGAGI (reference sequence). The CDR3 runs to 12 residues. V was cut by 6 bases and J by 3 bases, with 9 bases left in between. The chain's CDR3 is CASSLDSYEQYF. The CDR3 DNA is TGTGCCAGCAGCCTGGACAGCTACGAGCAGTACTTC.

V and J are TRBV19 and TRBJ1-1; possible D gene TRBD1, 5 bases. There are 12 residues in the CDR3. Germline V gene sequence: CDR1 LNHDA, CDR2 SQIVND (reference sequence). Trimming stripped 10 bases from V and 1 base from J, with 10 bases between. The CDR3 region is CATRGGNTEAFF. The CDR3 DNA is TGTGCCACTAGGGGTGGGAACACTGAAGCTTTCTTT.

The rearrangement joins TRBV2 to TRBJ2-7; 9 bases fit TRBD1. V gave up 6 bases and J gave up 4 bases; unmatched junction bases: 4. Looked up from germline, CDR1 is SNHLY and CDR2 is FYNNEI. The CDR3 contains 13 residues. The chain's CDR3 is CASSWTGVYEQYF. DNA of the CDR3: TGTGCCAGCAGCTGGACAGGGGTATACGAGCAGTACTTC.

The V and J genes are TRBV6-5 and TRBJ2-5, with 10 positions matching TRBD2. V lost 5 bases, J lost 5 bases, and 8 bases stayed unmatched. The length of the CDR3 is 15 residues. Germline values: CDR1 MNHEY, CDR2 SVGAGI. The CDR3 protein is CASSGLAGGGETQYF. CDR3 nucleotide sequence: TGTGCCAGCAGTGGGTTAGCGGGAGGAGGGGAGACCCAGTACTTC.

The J gene is TRBJ2-1, the V gene TRBV28, with D possibly being TRBD2 (6 bases). V was trimmed by 3 bases and J by 0 bases, leaving 27 bases between them. The CDR3 contains 21 residues. Germline V gene lookup returns CDR1 MDHEN and CDR2 SYDVKM. CDR3 sequence: CASSFPPGTRTTLSSYNEQFF. CDR3 nucleotide sequence: TGTGCCAGCAGTTTCCCCCCCGGGACTCGCACAACCCTGAGCTCCTACAATGAGCAGTTCTTC.

The rearrangement links TRBV4-1 to TRBJ2-7; D ambiguous. Between the trimmed V and J ends, which lost 2 bases and 2 bases, there was a span of 10 bases. CDR3 length: 14 residues. CDR1 is MGHRA and CDR2 is YSYEKL in the germline V gene. CDR3 region: CASSQNSEAYEQYF. The CDR3 nucleotides read TGCGCCAGCAGCCAAAATTCAGAGGCCTACGAGCAGTACTTC.

This clone turned up a few times. V and J are TRBV5-6 and TRBJ2-5; D is perhaps TRBD2 (5 bases). Trimming left V 2 bases short and J 4 bases short, with 12 bases between. The CDR3 contains 14 residues. CDR1 SGHDT and CDR2 YYEEEE come from the germline V gene. The CDR3 DNA sequence: TGTGCCAGCAGCTTTGATACGGGATTAGAGACCCAGTACTTC. This gives the protein CASSFDTGLETQYF.

This clone is a singleton in its sample. The chain joins TRBV2 to TRBJ2-3; 7 bases agree with TRBD2. This CDR3 region has 15 residues. Germline loops: CDR1 SNHLY, CDR2 FYNNEI. After removal of 2 bases from V and 3 bases from J, the junction contained 5 bases not matched to a gene. The CDR3 spells CASSESLAATDTQYF. The CDR3 nucleotides are TGTGCCAGCAGTGAAAGTCTAGCGGCGACAGATACGCAGTATTTT.

This chain joins TRBV2 and TRBJ2-5, with D unresolved. The J call is doubtful: the DNA matches TRBJ2-7 better. CDR3 length: 14 residues. Per germline, CDR1 SNHLY and CDR2 FYNNEI. The CDR3 nucleotides are TGTGCCAGCAGGGGTAAAGGGTTAGCCTACGAGCAGTACTTC. Translation: CASRGKGLAYEQYF.

The chain joins TRBV2 to TRBJ2-3; 7 bases are a match to TRBD2. The CDR3 runs 12 residues. The germline gives CDR1 SNHLY, CDR2 FYNNEI. J lost 5 bases, V lost 6 bases, and 2 bases had no gene match. The CDR3 DNA reads as TGTGCCAGCAGGACGGGGGGAGATACGCAGTATTTT. Amino acids: CASRTGGDTQYF.

The rearrangement joins TRBV19 to TRBJ2-1; 10 bases are shared with TRBD2. Germline V gene data show CDR1 as LNHDA and CDR2 as SQIVND (reference sequence). CDR3 length: 16 amino acids. The J segment lost 5 bases and the V segment lost 2 bases, leaving 6 bases of the junction unmatched. The CDR3 region is CASSIYGLAADNEQFF. The DNA for the CDR3 is TGTGCCAGTAGTATATACGGACTAGCGGCAGACAATGAGCAGTTCTTC.